This is a list of T cell receptor beta chains from one sample in a study of T-cell memory formation after mild COVID-19. TCRdb reanalysed the 5' RACE reads using MiXCR and keeps one entry per CDR3 protein. The data contain hundreds of thousands of distinct CDR3 sequences, 20% of them singletons. Source material: PBMCs or a T cell subset sorted from them (not recorded which). The source is an adult woman who had mild COVID-19 (a few samples of this study predate the infection). Cell type and time point are not known. Each CDR3 is given with its conserved first and last residue. A D gene is named only where the DNA matches it firmly. Some rows have no size entry. The others give once, few or many, or a class for an expanded clone.

J: TRBJ2-7; D: .; V: TRBV6-2/TRBV6-3; size: .; CDR3: CASSRQPGLRVPPAYEQYF; DNA: TGTGCCAGCTCGCGTCAGCCGGGACTCCGAGTGCCCCCCGCTTACGAGCAGTACTTC
J: TRBJ2-7; D: TRBD1; V: TRBV29-1; size: .; CDR3: CSVAGTGKVEQYF; DNA: TGCAGCGTGGCCGGGACAGGGAAAGTAGAGCAGTACTTC
J: TRBJ2-1; D: .; V: TRBV7-9; size: many; CDR3: CASSLGTSNEQFF; DNA: TGTGCCAGCAGCTTGGGGACGAGCAATGAGCAGTTCTTC
J: TRBJ2-5; D: TRBD2; V: TRBV7-8; size: few; CDR3: CASRIAGGAQETQYF; DNA: TGTGCCAGCAGGATAGCGGGAGGCGCCCAAGAGACCCAGTACTTC
J: TRBJ1-1; D: .; V: TRBV6-6; size: .; CDR3: CASSTRDRLNTEAFF; DNA: TGTGCCAGCAGTACCCGGGACCGCCTAAACACTGAAGCTTTCTTT
J: TRBJ2-3; D: .; V: TRBV29-1; size: .; CDR3: CSVAAGSQSTDTQYF; DNA: TGCAGCGTTGCGGCGGGGTCTCAGAGCACAGATACGCAGTATTTT
J: TRBJ1-1; D: .; V: TRBV29-1; size: few; CDR3: CSVVAGVEAFF; DNA: TGCAGCGTTGTGGCAGGCGTTGAAGCTTTCTTT
J: TRBJ1-1; D: .; V: TRBV30; size: few; CDR3: CAWSVYTEAFF; DNA: TGTGCCTGGAGTGTGTACACTGAAGCTTTCTTT
J: TRBJ2-2; D: .; V: TRBV7-3; size: many; CDR3: CASSLGVNTGELFF; DNA: TGTGCCAGCAGCCTAGGGGTTAACACCGGGGAGCTGTTTTTT
J: TRBJ2-6; D: TRBD1; V: TRBV5-1; size: .; CDR3: CASSLLGQAPSGANVLTF; DNA: TGCGCCAGCAGCTTGCTTGGACAGGCGCCCTCTGGGGCCAACGTCCTGACTTTC
J: TRBJ2-3; D: .; V: TRBV24-1; size: .; CDR3: CATSDFAGARNTQYF; DNA: TGTGCCACCAGTGATTTTGCGGGGGCCCGGAATACGCAGTATTTT
J: TRBJ2-1; D: TRBD2; V: TRBV15; size: few; CDR3: CATSRGGGGTNEQFF; DNA: TGTGCCACCAGCAGGGGAGGCGGGGGGACCAATGAGCAGTTCTTC
J: TRBJ2-7; D: .; V: TRBV5-5; size: few; CDR3: CASSSPGQFYEQYF; DNA: TGTGCCAGCAGCTCTCCGGGACAATTCTACGAGCAGTACTTC
J: TRBJ2-7; D: TRBD1; V: TRBV20-1; size: few; CDR3: CSGRQGATYEQYF; DNA: TGCAGTGGACGACAGGGGGCCACCTACGAGCAGTACTTC
J: TRBJ2-7; D: TRBD1; V: TRBV20-1; size: .; CDR3: CSASTGGPKPYEQYF; DNA: TGCAGTGCTTCTACAGGGGGACCTAAACCCTACGAGCAGTACTTC
J: TRBJ2-7; D: TRBD1; V: TRBV20-1; size: .; CDR3: CSASRISGTEFSYEQYF; DNA: TGCAGTGCTAGTAGGATCTCAGGGACAGAGTTTTCCTACGAGCAGTACTTC
J: TRBJ2-3; D: TRBD2; V: TRBV7-2; size: few; CDR3: CASSLTSGSVPDTQYF; DNA: TGTGCCAGCAGCTTGACTAGCGGGAGTGTGCCAGATACGCAGTATTTT
J: TRBJ1-2; D: .; V: TRBV12-3/TRBV12-4; size: .; CDR3: CASSFSPLLEGYTF; DNA: TGTGCCAGCAGTTTCTCCCCACTCCTGGAGGGCTACACCTTC
J: TRBJ2-7; D: TRBD2; V: TRBV3-1; size: .; CDR3: CASSQEWSGRALEQYF; DNA: TGTGCCAGCAGCCAAGAGTGGAGCGGGAGGGCCCTGGAGCAGTACTTC
J: TRBJ2-7; D: TRBD2; V: TRBV5-6; size: .; CDR3: CASSWRTSGGAPYEQYF; DNA: TGTGCCAGCAGCTGGAGAACTAGCGGGGGGGCTCCCTACGAGCAGTACTTC
J: TRBJ2-3; D: TRBD2; V: TRBV7-9; size: .; CDR3: CASSRGVGGTDTQYF; DNA: TGTGCCAGCAGCCGGGGGGTCGGTGGCACAGATACGCAGTATTTT
J: TRBJ2-1; D: TRBD2; V: TRBV12-3/TRBV12-4; size: many; CDR3: CASSSGLAGVQFF; DNA: TGTGCCAGCAGTTCGGGACTAGCGGGAGTCCAGTTCTTC
J: TRBJ2-3; D: .; V: TRBV3-1; size: many; CDR3: CASSQVGGDTQYF; DNA: TGTGCCAGCAGCCAAGTTGGGGGAGATACGCAGTATTTT
J: TRBJ2-2; D: TRBD1; V: TRBV7-3; size: few; CDR3: CASSLGQVNTGELFF; DNA: TGTGCCAGCAGCCTGGGACAGGTGAACACCGGGGAGCTGTTTTTT
J: TRBJ2-3; D: TRBD2; V: TRBV4-3; size: few; CDR3: CASSQDYRDYPPDTQYF; DNA: TGCGCCAGCAGCCAAGATTACCGGGACTACCCGCCAGATACGCAGTATTTT
J: TRBJ2-2; D: TRBD1; V: TRBV19; size: .; CDR3: CASSIRQGAYRELFF; DNA: TGTGCCAGTAGTATCAGGCAGGGGGCCTACCGGGAGCTGTTTTTT
J: TRBJ2-1; D: .; V: TRBV4-1; size: .; CDR3: CASSQDSFGLAQFF; DNA: TGCGCCAGCAGCCAAGATTCTTTCGGGCTAGCGCAGTTCTTC
J: TRBJ2-3; D: .; V: TRBV12-3/TRBV12-4; size: few; CDR3: CASSLQPIMGVTDTQYF; DNA: TGTGCCAGCAGTTTGCAACCCATAATGGGAGTCACAGATACGCAGTATTTT
J: TRBJ2-7; D: TRBD1; V: TRBV3-1; size: few; CDR3: CASSQGRGQGREQYF; DNA: TGTGCCAGCAGCCAAGGAAGGGGGCAGGGCCGAGAGCAGTACTTC
J: TRBJ1-2; D: .; V: TRBV24-1; size: .; CDR3: CATSDRGRGYYF; DNA: TGTGCCACCAGTGACCGTGGTAGGGGTTATTACTTC
J: TRBJ1-5; D: .; V: TRBV20-1; size: .; CDR3: CSARTRLNQPQHF; DNA: TGCAGTGCTAGAACCAGGTTAAATCAGCCCCAGCATTTT
J: TRBJ1-3; D: .; V: TRBV7-9; size: few; CDR3: CASILSGGSGNTIYF; DNA: TGTGCCAGCATCCTCTCCGGTGGCTCTGGAAACACCATATATTTT
J: TRBJ2-5; D: .; V: TRBV4-1; size: .; CDR3: CASSQVYPSSVGETQYF; DNA: TGCGCCAGCAGCCAAGTTTACCCGTCAAGTGTGGGTGAGACCCAGTACTTC
J: TRBJ2-3; D: TRBD2; V: TRBV15; size: .; CDR3: CATASGVADTQYF; DNA: TGTGCCACCGCTAGCGGGGTGGCAGATACGCAGTATTTT
J: TRBJ2-7; D: TRBD2; V: TRBV7-2; size: few; CDR3: CASTDLAGPYEQYF; DNA: TGTGCCAGCACCGATTTAGCGGGACCCTACGAGCAGTACTTC
J: TRBJ2-3; D: .; V: TRBV7-9; size: few; CDR3: CASSLAGEFVDTQYF; DNA: TGTGCCAGCAGCTTAGCGGGGGAGTTCGTGGATACGCAGTATTTT
J: TRBJ1-2; D: .; V: TRBV5-1; size: .; CDR3: CASSLSGQDYGYTF; DNA: TGCGCCAGCAGCTTGTCGGGACAAGACTATGGCTACACCTTC
J: TRBJ2-1; D: .; V: TRBV7-2; size: .; CDR3: CASSLSRGIGNEQFF; DNA: TGTGCCAGCAGCTTATCACGCGGGATTGGTAATGAGCAGTTCTTC
J: TRBJ2-4; D: .; V: TRBV6-2/TRBV6-3; size: .; CDR3: CASSYMGGRGNIQYF; DNA: TGTGCCAGCAGTTACATGGGAGGCCGGGGGAACATTCAGTACTTC
J: TRBJ2-5; D: .; V: TRBV3-1; size: .; CDR3: CASSQRDGPLSQETQYF; DNA: TGTGCCAGCAGCCAGAGAGACGGACCCCTCAGCCAAGAGACCCAGTACTTC
J: TRBJ1-1; D: TRBD1; V: TRBV5-1; size: few; CDR3: CASSLGDRAVTEAFF; DNA: TGCGCCAGCAGCTTGGGGGACAGGGCAGTCACTGAAGCTTTCTTT
J: TRBJ2-2; D: TRBD2; V: TRBV7-2; size: .; CDR3: CASSVGLAGGNTGELFF; DNA: TGTGCCAGCAGCGTGGGACTAGCGGGGGGGAACACCGGGGAGCTGTTTTTT